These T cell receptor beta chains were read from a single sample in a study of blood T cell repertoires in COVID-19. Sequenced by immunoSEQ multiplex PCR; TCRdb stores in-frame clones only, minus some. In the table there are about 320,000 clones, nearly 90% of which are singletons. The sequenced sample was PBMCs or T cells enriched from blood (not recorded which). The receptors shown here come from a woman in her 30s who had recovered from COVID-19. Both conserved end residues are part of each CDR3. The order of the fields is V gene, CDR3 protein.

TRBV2	CASSETASGNTIYF
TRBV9	CASSVGPGVYEQYF
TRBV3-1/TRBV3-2	CASSRGQGARSQPQHF
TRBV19	CASSRRANTEAFF
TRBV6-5	CASTVTGQGYTEAFF
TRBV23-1	CASSLLDRVVFGSITPRYSGELFF
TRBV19	CASFRTGANYGYTF
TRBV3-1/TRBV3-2	CASSQEIGTDQETQYF
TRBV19	CASKIEGAFNSPLHF
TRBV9	CASSLGETQYF
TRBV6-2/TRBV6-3	CASSTGTGGSLGQFF
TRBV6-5	CASRQGLNMNTEAFF
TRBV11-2	CASSPGLEPYGYTF
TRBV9	CASSPDEWTRGEAFF
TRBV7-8	CASSKGAGAGGPDTQYF
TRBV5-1	CASSLTSSYNEQFF
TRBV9	CASSVGGPGSDTQYF
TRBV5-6	CASSPLAGGHDAGELFF
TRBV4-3	CASSSQGELFF
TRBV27	CASSGGGDYGYTF
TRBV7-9	CASSLRTGLDTQYF
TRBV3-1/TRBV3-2	CASSQAPRAGFIQYF
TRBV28	CASIRGGGETQYF
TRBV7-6	CASSLEGLSGYTF
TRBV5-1	CASSPMPAAGEADTQYF
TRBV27	CASSLWGTGAIGTEAFF
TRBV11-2	CASSSDRGPYKNSPLHF
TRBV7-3	CASSSVGGYNEQFF
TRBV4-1	CASSQVYDRDTEAFF
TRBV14	CASSQPLGGVSDTQYF
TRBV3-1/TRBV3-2	CASSQDQGGYTF
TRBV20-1	CSARDPYGYTF
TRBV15	CATSRDEGAYGYTF
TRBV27	CASSSDSLYEQYF
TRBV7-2	CASSFQGLGYEQYF
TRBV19	CASSPDSYPSRSEAFF
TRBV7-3	CASSLKPGVYGYTF
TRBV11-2	CASSLGRGGYGYTF
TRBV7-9	CASSPQQGLGTEAFF
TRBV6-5	CASSYQSGDNGYTF
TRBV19	CASSIAQDRGRNEQYF
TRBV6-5	CASSPWTGGGNTIYF
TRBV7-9	CASSPIPRGAQDTQYF
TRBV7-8	CASSPGGARGYTF
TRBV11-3	CASSLGTGGYNEQFF
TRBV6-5	CASSFQGNSPLHF
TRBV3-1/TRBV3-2	CASSLTRGDSPLHF
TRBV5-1	CASSLASQGVHGYTF
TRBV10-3	CAISEYPQGTANTGELFF
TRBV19	CASSLQRLAGGLLDTQYF
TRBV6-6	CASSYSGARNSPLHF